Following are 11 T cell receptor beta chains from one sample sequenced in a study of T cells in localized non-small cell lung cancer. Assay used: immunoSEQ multiplex PCR; TCRdb lists only in-frame clones, some missing. Here the sample spans about 48,000 clones, about 72% being singletons. Sequencing was performed on peripheral blood, taken before any cancer treatment. These receptors were taken from a man between 35 and 75 years old with stage I squamous cell lung carcinoma.

The V gene is TRBV19, the J gene TRBJ1-1; weak D call: TRBD1 (5 bases). The germline V gene has CDR1 LNHDA and CDR2 SQIVND (reference sequence). The V end was cut by 3 bases, the J end by 11 bases, with 25 bases between. The CDR3 totals 16 residues. The CDR3 loop reads CASSMVAARGAGTAFF. In DNA, the CDR3 is TGTGCCAGTAGTATGGTTGCGGCAAGGGGCGCGGGAACGGCTTTCTTT. Full variable domain (missing parts from reference TRBV19 and TRBJ1-1): DGGITQSPKYLFRKEGQNVTLSCEQNLNHDAMYWYRQDPGQGLRLIYYSQIVNDFQKGDIAEGYSVSREKKESFPLTVTSAQKNPTAFYLCASSMVAARGAGTAFFGQGTRLTVV.

The chain combines TRBV6-4 with TRBJ1-4; TRBD1 might be the D (6 bases). This CDR3 region has 14 residues. Per germline, CDR1 MRHNA and CDR2 SNTAGT. V lost 5 bases and J 11 bases, leaving 18 bases between the germline ends. This CDR3 is CASSSRGGRKKLFF. In DNA form, the CDR3 reads TGTGCCAGCAGTAGCAGGGGCGGAAGGAAGAAACTGTTTTTT.

V and J are TRBV11-2 and TRBJ2-7, with D tentatively TRBD2 (6 bases). The CDR3 totals 12 residues. Trimming pared 2 bases from V and 9 bases from J, leaving 11 bases between. From germline, CDR1 is SGHAT and CDR2 FQNNGV. CDR3: CASSLWDSGQYF. In DNA, the CDR3 is TGTGCCAGCAGCTTATGGGACTCAGGGCAGTACTTC.

The chain is built from TRBV28 and TRBJ2-4; 7 bases are a match to TRBD2. Germline lookup yields CDR1 MDHEN and CDR2 SYDVKM. This CDR3 is 16 amino acids long. V dropped 6 bases and J dropped 0; count of bases not matched to a gene: 8. CDR3 amino acids: CASSPIAGLAKNIQYF. CDR3 in DNA: TGTGCCAGCAGCCCCATAGCGGGCCTAGCCAAAAACATTCAGTACTTC.

This clone was counted between two and nine times. This chain joins TRBV7-2 and TRBJ1-1; 7 bases are a match to TRBD1. The CDR3 spans 15 residues. V gave up 4 bases and J gave up 3 bases; unmatched junction bases: 8. Germline CDR1 reads SGHTA; CDR2 reads FQGNSA. The CDR3 loop is CASSSVQGTHTEAFF. The CDR3 DNA follows: TGTGCCAGCAGCTCCGTACAGGGGACCCACACTGAAGCTTTCTTT. The entire variable domain, with the rest obtained from reference TRBV7-2 and TRBJ1-1, is as follows: GAGVSQSPSNKVTEKGKDVELRCDPISGHTALYWYRQSLGQGLEFLIYFQGNSAPDKSGLPSDRFSAERTGGSVSTLTIQRTQQEDSAVYLCASSSVQGTHTEAFFGQGTRLTVV.

This clone was picked up a small number of times. This sequence joins TRBV18 and TRBJ1-1, with D uncertain. V was trimmed by 0 bases and J by 8 bases, leaving 10 bases between them. CDR1 is KGHSH, CDR2 LQKENI, per germline. This CDR3 contains 13 residues. The CDR3 DNA follows: TGTGCCAGCTCACCACCTAACACAGAAGAAGCTTTCTTT. The encoded protein is CASSPPNTEEAFF. Together with reference TRBV18 and TRBJ1-1, the CDR3 gives the full variable domain: NAGVMQNPRHLVRRRGQEARLRCSPMKGHSHVYWYRQLPEEGLKFMVYLQKENIIDESGMPKERFSAEFPKEGPSILRIQQVVRGDSAAYFCASSPPNTEEAFFGQGTRLTVV.

The chain couples TRBV29-1 to TRBJ2-5, with 8 bases matching TRBD2. This CDR3 contains 12 residues. CDR1 is SQVTM and CDR2 is ANQGSEA in the germline V gene. V was pared by 5 bases and J by 7 bases, with 6 bases of the junction left unmatched. The CDR3 is CSVSGGLGTQYF. The CDR3 DNA follows: TGCAGCGTTTCGGGGGGGCTGGGGACCCAGTACTTC.

This clone occurred many times. The CDR3 sequence is CASREMAGNQPQHF. The CDR3 DNA is TGTGCCAGCAGAGAAATGGCCGGCAATCAGCCCCAGCATTTT. This sequence joins TRBV2 and TRBJ1-5; D not resolved. V was clipped by 6 bases and J by 2 bases, with 11 bases between them. This CDR3 is built from 14 residues. From germline, CDR1 is SNHLY and CDR2 FYNNEI.

This clone was recorded only once. The chain employs TRBV7-8 and TRBJ1-5; 8 bases align to TRBD1. J was trimmed by 7 bases and V by 8 bases; bases with no gene match: 4. There are 12 residues in the CDR3. Germline V gene lookup returns CDR1 SGHVS and CDR2 FQNEAQ. CDR3 sequence: CASQGAGQPQHF. The DNA for the CDR3 is TGTGCCAGCCAGGGGGCCGGGCAGCCCCAGCATTTT.

The V call is TRBV11-2, the J call TRBJ2-7; D is unclear. The V gene's germline CDR1 is SGHAT and CDR2 FQNNGV. The CDR3 length is 15 residues. V lost 1 base to trimming and J lost 2 bases, with 12 bases between them. CDR3 sequence: CASSLAQEFPYEQYF. CDR3 DNA sequence: TGTGCCAGCAGCTTAGCCCAAGAATTCCCCTACGAGCAGTACTTC.

The chain combines TRBV19 with TRBJ1-6; 9 nucleotides line up with TRBD1. Germline CDR1 is LNHDA and CDR2 is SQIVND (reference sequence). V dropped 6 bases and J dropped 7; count of bases not matched to a gene: 4. The CDR3 totals 14 residues. CDR3 region: CASSRGQGNSPLHF. The CDR3 DNA is TGTGCCAGTAGCCGAGGACAGGGGAATTCACCCCTCCACTTT.